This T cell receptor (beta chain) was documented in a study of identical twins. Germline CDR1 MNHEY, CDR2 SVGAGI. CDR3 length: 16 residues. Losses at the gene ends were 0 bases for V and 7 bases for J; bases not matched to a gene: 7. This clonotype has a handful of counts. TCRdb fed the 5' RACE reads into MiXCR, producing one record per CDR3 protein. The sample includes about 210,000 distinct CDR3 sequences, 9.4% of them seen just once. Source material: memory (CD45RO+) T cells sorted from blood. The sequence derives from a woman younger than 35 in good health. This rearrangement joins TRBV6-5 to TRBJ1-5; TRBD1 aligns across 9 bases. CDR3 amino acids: CASSYSGQGQGQPQHF. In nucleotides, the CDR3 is TGTGCCAGCAGTTACTCAGGACAGGGGCAAGGCCAGCCCCAGCATTTT.